This TCR beta chain was obtained from a study of shared clonotypes between healthy human individuals. J gave up 4 bases and V 7 bases, and 9 bases lay outside the gene matches. Germline V CDR1 and CDR2: SNHLY, FYNNEI. This CDR3 is built from 16 residues. Produced via immunoSEQ multiplex PCR; TCRdb's table is partial and in-frame only. The repertoire has about 480,000 clones, 79% of them found once; the top ten carry roughly 13%. The clonotype originates from a middle-aged woman in good health. Some clones in this sample may be carry-over from other donors' samples. The chain combines TRBV2 with TRBJ2-1, with 11 bases fitting TRBD2. Input material: PBMCs. This CDR3 is CASNRVAGGSYNEQFF. The CDR3, as DNA: TGTGCCAGCAACAGAGTAGCGGGGGGGTCGTACAATGAGCAGTTCTTC.